Listed below are T cell receptor beta chains from one sample, sequenced in a study of cytomegalovirus exposure and HLA in healthy donors. Repertoires were generated with immunoSEQ multiplex PCR, while TCRdb's copy carries only in-frame clones and drops some. The sample has about 180,000 clones, roughly 89% seen once. The sample comprised PBMCs. Every receptor here comes from a woman in her twenties or thirties in good health and CMV-seronegative. The CDR3 runs from the conserved cysteine through the conserved F or W. D genes are given only for firm matches. Only part of the rows carry a size: once, few, many, or a class if the clone is expanded.

CDR3 protein,CDR3 DNA,V gene,CDR3 length,clone size,D gene,J gene
CASSHVLGTGGRQPQHF,TGTGCCAGTAGCCATGTCCTAGGGACAGGGGGCCGGCAGCCCCAGCATTTT,TRBV19,17,-,TRBD1,TRBJ1-5
CASRSYIQYF,TGCGCCAGCAGATCCTACATTCAGTACTTC,TRBV5-1,10,-,-,TRBJ2-4
CASSVEGGGFNEQFF,TGTGCCAGCAGTGTAGAGGGGGGGGGCTTCAATGAGCAGTTCTTC,TRBV6-4,15,-,-,TRBJ2-1
CASGLVEGRYQPQHF,TGTGCTAGTGGTTTGGTTGAGGGCAGATATCAGCCCCAGCATTTT,TRBV12-5,15,-,-,TRBJ1-5
CASSLDLGVNNEQFF,TGTGCCAGCAGCTTGGATCTTGGAGTGAACAATGAGCAGTTCTTC,TRBV5-4,15,-,-,TRBJ2-1
CASSEVGLAGGFPLAQYF,TGCGCCAGCAGTGAGGTAGGACTAGCGGGGGGATTCCCATTGGCGCAGTACTTC,TRBV10-1,18,-,TRBD2,TRBJ2-7
CASDRDGLANEKLFF,TGTGCCAGCGACAGGGATGGTCTTGCTAATGAAAAACTGTTTTTT,TRBV6-6,15,-,TRBD1,TRBJ1-4
CASTSRGGAPNEQFF,TGTGCCAGTACTTCTCGCGGGGGGGCGCCGAATGAGCAGTTCTTC,TRBV19,15,once,TRBD2,TRBJ2-1
CASSQRGTVHEQYF,TGTGCCAGCAGCCAGAGAGGGACAGTCCACGAGCAGTACTTC,TRBV4-2,14,-,TRBD1,TRBJ2-7
CASSTGTSVASTDTQYF,TGTGCCAGCTCTACCGGGACTAGCGTGGCTAGCACAGATACGCAGTATTTT,TRBV13,17,once,TRBD2,TRBJ2-3
CASRGGQNNPEAFF,TGTGCCAGCAGAGGGGGTCAGAACAATCCTGAAGCTTTCTTT,TRBV13,14,-,-,TRBJ1-1
CASSLTSQGLSYEQYF,TGTGCCAGCAGCCTCACGTCTCAGGGACTCTCCTACGAGCAGTACTTC,TRBV7-6,16,-,-,TRBJ2-7
CASSLAAGNNQPQHF,TGCGCCAGCAGCTTGGCCGCAGGGAATAATCAGCCCCAGCATTTT,TRBV5-1,15,-,-,TRBJ1-5
CASSLDSLASSYNEQFF,TGTGCCAGCAGCTTAGATAGTCTAGCAAGCTCCTACAATGAGCAGTTCTTC,TRBV11-2,17,-,-,TRBJ2-1
CASSTGTASYEQYF,TGTGCCAGCAGTACCGGGACAGCCTCCTACGAGCAGTACTTC,TRBV27,14,few,TRBD1,TRBJ2-7
CASSNYPSENGGSGEQYF,TGTGCCAGCAGCAACTATCCGAGTGAGAACGGGGGTTCTGGCGAGCAGTACTTC,TRBV21-1,18,-,-,TRBJ2-7
CASRIEVADTEAFF,TGTGCCAGCAGGATAGAAGTCGCGGACACTGAAGCTTTCTTT,TRBV2,14,-,-,TRBJ1-1
CASSLVDSIWEQFF,TGTGCCAGCAGCTTAGTAGACTCTATATGGGAGCAGTTCTTC,TRBV7-2,14,-,-,TRBJ2-1
CASSLLEQGVGISYEQYF,TGTGCCAGCAGCTTACTGGAACAGGGGGTCGGCATCTCCTACGAGCAGTACTTC,TRBV7-9,18,-,TRBD1,TRBJ2-7
CASSAGQGGMPKSPLHF,TGTGCCAGCAGCGCGGGACAGGGGGGTATGCCGAAGTCACCCCTCCACTTT,TRBV9,17,-,TRBD1,TRBJ1-6
CASNTDSGTGELFF,TGTGCCAGCAATACGGACAGCGGCACCGGGGAGCTGTTTTTT,TRBV6-5,14,once,-,TRBJ2-2
CASSPLLGVGVLAKNIQYF,TGCGCCAGCAGCCCCCTACTAGGAGTAGGAGTCCTAGCCAAAAACATTCAGTACTTC,TRBV5-1,19,-,-,TRBJ2-4
CASSLAQGYTEAFF,TGTGCCAGCAGCTTGGCCCAGGGTTACACTGAAGCTTTCTTT,TRBV5-5,14,-,-,TRBJ1-1
CASSWYSGDTEAFF,TGTGCCAGCAGTTGGTATTCGGGGGACACTGAAGCTTTCTTT,TRBV27,14,-,-,TRBJ1-1
CASSPGTGIGEQYF,TGCGCCAGCAGTCCCGGGACAGGGATAGGCGAGCAGTACTTC,TRBV5-1,14,-,TRBD1,TRBJ2-7
CASSEILRLRGTEAFF,TGTGCCAGCAGTGAAATTCTCCGCCTCAGGGGCACTGAAGCTTTCTTT,TRBV6-1,16,-,-,TRBJ1-1
CASSPYPGQGRAIVQPQHF,TGTGCCAGCTCGCCTTATCCGGGACAGGGAAGGGCGATTGTTCAGCCCCAGCATTTT,TRBV18,19,-,TRBD1,TRBJ1-5
CASSYYRDRNSPLHF,TGTGCCAGCAGTTACTACAGGGACCGTAATTCACCCCTCCACTTT,TRBV6-6,15,-,-,TRBJ1-6
CASSSKAWGGGPANEEFF,TGTGCCAGCAGCTCAAAGGCGTGGGGCGGGGGGCCGGCGAACGAGGAGTTCTTC,TRBV7-8,18,-,TRBD2,TRBJ2-1
CASRHDRNPNEKLFF,TGTGCCAGCAGACATGACAGGAACCCGAATGAAAAACTGTTTTTT,TRBV2,15,-,-,TRBJ1-4